This TCR beta chain derives from a study of cytomegalovirus exposure and HLA in healthy donors. Findings of the study overall: Clonal expansion, a later analysis showed, was greater in HLA-associated TCR beta chains than in equally common others.

The CDR3 runs to 11 residues. This clone was observed a handful of times. What it recognizes is unknown. Researchers ran the PCR with 60 Vbeta and 13 Jbeta primers. The repertoire was sequenced with immunoSEQ multiplex PCR; TCRdb's copy has only in-frame clones and lacks some. The sample lists fewer than 150,000 clones; about four fifths were seen once. Source material: PBMCs. The origin of this receptor is a woman between 35 and 50 years old in good health and CMV-seropositive. This chain links TRBV1 with TRBJ2-2; the D segment call TRBD1 is taken from the table without a DNA check. TRBV1 is given as a pseudogene. As DNA, the CDR3 is TGCACCAGCAGAGGGGACGGGGAGCTGTTTTTT. It encodes CTSRGDGELFF.